These 10 T cell receptor beta chains came from one sample sequenced in a study of blood T cell repertoires in COVID-19. Here immunoSEQ multiplex PCR was the method, and the copy in TCRdb shows in-frame clones only, minus some. The sample lists some 390,000 clones, 80% to 90% occurring once. Sequencing was carried out using peripheral blood. The receptors here all came from a woman aged 60-75 years with COVID-19, enrolled during active disease.

V gene TRBV19 combines with J gene TRBJ2-1; perhaps TRBD1 as D (6 bases). The V end lost 9 bases, the J end lost 3 bases, and 15 bases lay between the germline ends. This CDR3 has 14 residues. Germline V gene data show CDR1 as LNHDA and CDR2 as SQIVND (reference sequence). The CDR3 DNA reads as TGTGCCAGCCGAGGGACAATAAACTACAATGAGCAGTTCTTC. It encodes CASRGTINYNEQFF.

This chain links TRBV28 with TRBJ2-7; 7 nucleotides line up with TRBD1. CDR3 size: 12 residues. Trimming took 10 bases from V and 4 from J; bases not matched to a gene: 7. Germline CDR1 reads MDHEN; CDR2 reads SYDVKM. CDR3 DNA: TGTGCCACCCGGGACAGACTATACGAGCAGTACTTC. Its protein product is CATRDRLYEQYF.

The rearrangement uses TRBV10-3 and TRBJ1-1; D not certain. The CDR3 has 12 amino acids. The germline V gene encodes CDR1 ENHRY and CDR2 SYGVKD. V dropped 10 bases and J dropped 4 bases, with 13 bases sitting between them. CDR3 sequence reads: CATKRASTEAFF. The DNA of the CDR3 is TGTGCCACTAAGCGGGCCAGCACTGAAGCTTTCTTT.

The genes are TRBV6-5 and TRBJ2-5, with a tentative D call TRBD1 (6 bases). In germline, CDR1 is MNHEY, CDR2 SVGAGI. Trimming removed 7 bases from V and 4 bases from J, with 16 bases in between. This CDR3 region has 14 residues. CDR3 nucleotide sequence: TGTGCCAGCAAGCTGACAGGAAGGGGAGAGACCCAGTACTTC. This sequence encodes CASKLTGRGETQYF.

V is TRBV25-1 and J is TRBJ1-1; D remains unclear. The CDR3 contains 12 residues. V was cut by 1 base and J by 3 bases, with 3 bases left in between. Germline CDR1 is MGHDK and CDR2 is SYGVNS. The CDR3 region has the DNA TGTGCCAGCAGTGAATTCGACACTGAAGCTTTCTTT. Encoded protein: CASSEFDTEAFF.

The chain couples TRBV7-3 to TRBJ2-5, with 9 bases matching TRBD2. Germline V CDR1 and CDR2: SGHTA, FQGTGA. The CDR3 spans 16 residues. J lost 1 base, V lost 2 bases, and 5 bases had no gene match. The CDR3 protein is CASSLASGGSQETQYF. The CDR3 nucleotides are TGTGCCAGCAGCTTAGCCAGCGGGGGGTCCCAAGAGACCCAGTACTTC. The complete variable domain, with remaining parts taken from reference TRBV7-3 and TRBJ2-5, reads GAGVSQTPSNKVTEKGKYVELRCDPISGHTALYWYRQSLGQGPEFLIYFQGTGAADDSGLPNDRFFAVRPEGSVSTLKIQRTERGDSAVYLCASSLASGGSQETQYFGPGTRLLVL.

The chain couples TRBV11-1 to TRBJ2-2; 9 nucleotides align to TRBD1. This CDR3 is built from 16 residues. Germline V CDR1 and CDR2: SGHAT, FQDESV (reference sequence). V lost 5 bases, J lost 0 bases, and 4 bases stayed unmatched. Here the CDR3 reads CASSRRQGANTGELFF. The CDR3 DNA reads TGTGCCAGCAGCCGCCGACAGGGGGCGAACACCGGGGAGCTGTTTTTT.

The V and J genes are TRBV7-9 and TRBJ1-1; D might be TRBD1 (5 bases). CDR3 length: 14 amino acids. CDR1 and CDR2 from the germline V gene are SEHNR and FQNEAQ (reference sequence). V was shortened by 4 bases and J by 1 base, with 10 bases between the two germline ends. The CDR3 region has the DNA TGTGCCAGCAGCTCCTTAGACAGGAACACTGAAGCTTTCTTT. It is translated as CASSSLDRNTEAFF.

The chain uses TRBV6-2 or TRBV6-3 and TRBJ1-2; 9 positions match TRBD1. The junction had 12 bases not matched to a gene; V was cut back by 5 bases and J by 14 bases. The length of the CDR3 is 13 residues. CDR1 MNHEY and CDR2 SVGEGT come from the germline V gene. The CDR3 DNA reads TGTGCCAGCAGTCGAACCCCGGGACAGGGCCCAACCTTC. Its translation is CASSRTPGQGPTF.

The rearrangement joins TRBV12-5 to TRBJ2-1; 9 nucleotides match TRBD2. The CDR3 contains 15 residues. Looked up from germline, CDR1 is LGHNT and CDR2 is FRNRAP. V was clipped by 4 bases and J by 10 bases; unmatched bases: 11. The CDR3 bases are TGTGCTAGTGGTTCTATGGCGGGGGGGCCAGGGGAGCAGTTCTTC. Protein product: CASGSMAGGPGEQFF.